In its sample, the clone carrying this T cell receptor beta chain was seen a few times. Its matching antigen is unknown. This sample was included in a study of T cells after yellow fever vaccination. CDR3 length equals 13 residues. J lost 9 bases, V lost 3 bases, and 4 bases had no gene match. The germline gives CDR1 KGHSH, CDR2 LQKENI. Study-wide results and limits: The secondary response was weaker but peaked faster, day 5 versus 15.

MiXCR was run by TCRdb on the 5' RACE reads, yielding one entry per CDR3 protein. The profile covers around 250,000 distinct CDR3 sequences, with 6% to 7.5% appearing a single time and more than 0.8% taken by the ten largest. The material was CD4+ T cells sorted from PBMCs, obtained 15 days after the yellow fever booster vaccination. The chain has TRBV18 and TRBJ2-2; 7 bases fit TRBD1. The sequence was obtained from a man between 25 and 39 years old who received the YFV17D yellow fever vaccine. The CDR3 bases are TGTGCCAGCTCACCTCAACAGGGGCGGGAGCTGTTTTTT. Translating gives CASSPQQGRELFF.